This TCR beta chain was identified during a study of shared clonotypes between healthy human individuals. Study results and caveats: Clonotypes not shared had lower generation probabilities than those common to all four donors.

This table comes from immunoSEQ multiplex PCR, and its TCRdb copy is limited to in-frame clones, with some not included. The sample records approximately 2.1 million clones, over 90% being singletons. Details on this clone: Its target is unknown.

This CDR3 region has 15 residues. The germline gives CDR1 SGHAT, CDR2 FQNNGV. V was cut by 6 bases and J by 0 bases, with 15 bases left in between. The sample consisted of naive CD4+ T cells from PBMCs. Noted subset: CD45RA+ positively selected. The V call is TRBV11-2, the J call TRBJ2-7; D assignment may be TRBD1 or TRBD2 (5 bases each). The origin of this receptor is a man aged 18-30 years in good health. Some clones in this sample may be carry-over from other donors' samples. The CDR3 reads CASRRGPMSSYEQYF. CDR3 nucleotides: TGTGCCAGCAGAAGGGGACCAATGAGCTCCTACGAGCAGTACTTC. Combining the CDR3 with reference TRBV11-2 and TRBJ2-7 gives the whole variable domain EAGVAQSPRYKIIEKRQSVAFWCNPISGHATLYWYQQILGQGPKLLIQFQNNGVVDDSQLPKDRFSAERLKGVDSTLKIQPAKLEDSAVYLCASRRGPMSSYEQYFGPGTRLTVT.